This TCR beta chain was documented in a study of blood T cell repertoires in COVID-19. Study details: T cells, B-cell-depleted T cells, or PBMCs supplied cDNA or gDNA.

In germline, CDR1 is SGHAT, CDR2 FQDESV (reference sequence). The ends lost 5 bases at V and 3 bases at J; junction bases unmatched: 3. The CDR3 loop spans 13 amino acids. Libraries were prepared by immunoSEQ multiplex PCR; TCRdb keeps only in-frame clonotypes and omits some of them. The repertoire holds tens of thousands of clones, with 80% to 85% as singletons. This TCR came from a man between 60 and 75 years old with COVID-19, enrolled during active disease. Input material: peripheral blood. The V and J genes are TRBV11-1 and TRBJ1-2; 7 bases align to TRBD1. CDR3 sequence: CASSEGTDYGYTF. The DNA of the CDR3 is TGTGCCAGCAGCGAGGGGACAGACTATGGCTACACCTTC.